This T cell receptor (beta chain) was identified during a study of blood T cell repertoires in COVID-19. Study information: The cDNA or gDNA used as material had been derived from T cells, B-cell-depleted T cells, or PBMCs.

Participants' reported clinical history set cohort assignment. Exposed study participants had met a COVID-19 case within 2 weeks before entry. This clone was seen only once. Other DNA sequences in the sample encode the same CDR3. The data were produced by immunoSEQ multiplex PCR, yet TCRdb's version contains in-frame clones alone and is incomplete. The sample has around 270,000 clones, over 75% seen once; the top ten hold 2.5% to 4%. Losses at the gene ends were 0 bases for V and 4 bases for J; bases not matched to a gene: 1. This CDR3 is built from 14 residues. Germline-derived CDR1 and CDR2 are KGHSH and LQKENI.

This clonotype originated in a woman aged 40-49 years who had been exposed to COVID-19. The source material was PBMCs or T cells enriched from blood (not recorded which). The rearrangement links TRBV18 to TRBJ2-7; 9 bases are a match to TRBD1. The CDR3 here is CASSPPGQGYEQYF. As DNA, the CDR3 is TGTGCCAGCTCACCACCGGGACAGGGTTACGAGCAGTACTTC.